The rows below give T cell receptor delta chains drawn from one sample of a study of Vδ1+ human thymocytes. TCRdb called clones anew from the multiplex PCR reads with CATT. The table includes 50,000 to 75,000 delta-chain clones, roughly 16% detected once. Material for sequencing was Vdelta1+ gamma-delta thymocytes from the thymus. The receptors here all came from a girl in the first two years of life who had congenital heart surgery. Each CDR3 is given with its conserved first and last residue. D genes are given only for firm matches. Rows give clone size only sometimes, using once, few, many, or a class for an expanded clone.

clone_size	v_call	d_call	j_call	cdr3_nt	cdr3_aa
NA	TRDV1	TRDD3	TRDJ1	TGTGCTCTTGCGGTTAGAACTGGGGGATACGGCCAGTACACCGATAAACTCATCTTT	CALAVRTGGYGQYTDKLIF
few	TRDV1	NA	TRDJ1	TGTGCTCTTGGGGAATACGGCCTTCACCCAAAGTACTGGCCTAAACTCATCTTT	CALGEYGLHPKYWPKLIF
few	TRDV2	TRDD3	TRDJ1	TGTGCCTGTGACACCGTTACCCTCTACTGGGGGATACGTTTCTCCAGGACCGATAAACTCATCTTT	CACDTVTLYWGIRFSRTDKLIF
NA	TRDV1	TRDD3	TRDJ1	TGTGCTCTTGGGGAACTAGACAGGTTAATCGACACAGGTACTGGGGGATTACGGTACACCGATAAACTCATCTTT	CALGELDRLIDTGTGGLRYTDKLIF
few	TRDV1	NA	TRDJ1	TGTGCTCTTGGGGAACTGATTCTACCGTACACCGATAAACTCATCTTT	CALGELILPYTDKLIF
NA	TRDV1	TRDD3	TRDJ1	TGTGCTCTTGACGCGGCCCTGGGGGATATTACCGATAAACTCATCTTT	CALDAALGDITDKLIF
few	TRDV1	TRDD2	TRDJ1	TGTGCTCTTGGGGCCTGGTGCCTTCCTACGTTGCTGGGGGACACCGATAAACTCATCTTT	CALGAWCLPTLLGDTDKLIF
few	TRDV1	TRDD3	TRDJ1	TGTGCTCTTGGGGAATGGGTAGACGAGGTACTGGGGGACGGAAGGTACACCGATAAACTCATCTTT	CALGEWVDEVLGDGRYTDKLIF
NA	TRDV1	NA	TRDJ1	TGTGCTCTTGGGGCATTTCTGCCCCCGACGGGCACCGATAAACTCATCTTT	CALGAFLPPTGTDKLIF
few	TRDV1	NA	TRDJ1	TGTGCTCTTGGGAACCTTCCCTCTTCGGGGACCTCCCAGGAGTGGCCCGATAAACTCATCTTT	CALGNLPSSGTSQEWPDKLIF
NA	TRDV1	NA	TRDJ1	TGTGCTCTTGGGAGCCTTACCTTCCTACCATACTGGGGGACAACCACCGATAAACTCATCTTT	CALGSLTFLPYWGTTTDKLIF
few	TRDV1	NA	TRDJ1	TGTGCTCTTGGGGAACTCTTCCTCCCTACTGGGTCCCGTACGGGCGCCGATAAACTCATCTTT	CALGELFLPTGSRTGADKLIF
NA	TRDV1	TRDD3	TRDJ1	TGTGCTCTTGGGGTCTCCGATTCCCTGGGGGATACGTCCGATAAACTCATCTTT	CALGVSDSLGDTSDKLIF
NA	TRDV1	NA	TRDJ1	TGTGCTCTTGGCTGTCCCTCCGGTTTTACCCCCGATAAACTCATCTTT	CALGCPSGFTPDKLIF
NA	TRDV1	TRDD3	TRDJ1	TGTGCTCTTGGGGGAAGTACGAAGCTGGGGGGGAGGACCGATAAACTCATCTTT	CALGGSTKLGGRTDKLIF
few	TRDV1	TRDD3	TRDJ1	TGTGCTCTTGGGGAAACCAACCAACCTCATACTTTCTCCGGCTGGGGGCAAAACCCCGCTTACAGCACCGATAAACTCATCTTT	CALGETNQPHTFSGWGQNPAYSTDKLIF
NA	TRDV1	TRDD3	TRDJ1	TGTGCTCTTGGGGAACAGTCCACGCGGGGGATACGCTTGTACACCGATAAACTCATCTTT	CALGEQSTRGIRLYTDKLIF
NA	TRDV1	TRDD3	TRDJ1	TGTGCTCTTGGGGAACTGACCGGGCTTGGGGAGAGGTACTGGGGGATATTGGGCGATAAACTCATCTTT	CALGELTGLGERYWGILGDKLIF
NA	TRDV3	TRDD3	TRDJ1	TGTGCCTCCATAACAACCAACCTCTCACGGTCAATCCTACTGGGGGATAGGGGGGGAAACGATAAACTCATCTTT	CASITTNLSRSILLGDRGGNDKLIF
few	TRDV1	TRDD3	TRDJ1	TGTGCTCTTGGGGAACTAGGAACCCGTACTGGGGGACAGTCTTACACCGATAAACTCATCTTT	CALGELGTRTGGQSYTDKLIF
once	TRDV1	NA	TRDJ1	TGTGCTCTTGGGGAGAGGGGCTACGGCCACGCTGGGAACCCCGATAAACTCATCTTT	CALGERGYGHAGNPDKLIF
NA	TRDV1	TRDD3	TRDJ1	TGTGCTCTTGGGGAACACCCTTTCCCCTCACTGGGGGATTATATCGATAAACTCATCTTT	CALGEHPFPSLGDYIDKLIF
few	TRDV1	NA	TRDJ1	TGTGCTCTTGGGGAAAGCCCCCGGGGGGGCGATAAACTCATCTTT	CALGESPRGGDKLIF
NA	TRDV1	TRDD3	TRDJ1	TGTGCTCTTGGGGAACCCGTTGGTGGGGGATCTAAACTCATCTTT	CALGEPVGGGSKLIF
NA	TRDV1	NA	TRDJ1	TGTGCTCTTGGGGAACTGAGGGGGGGACCCCCTTCGTACACCGATAAACTCATCTTT	CALGELRGGPPSYTDKLIF
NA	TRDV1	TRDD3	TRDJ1	TGTGCTCTTGGGGAAACCCTAGCCCCCTGGGGGATGGGGTACACCGATAAACTCATCTTT	CALGETLAPWGMGYTDKLIF
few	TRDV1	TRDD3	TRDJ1	TGTGCTCTTGGGACCATCGGGGCCTTACTGGGGGCCCGCAGGGCCACCGATAAACTCATCTTT	CALGTIGALLGARRATDKLIF
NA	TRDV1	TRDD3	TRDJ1	TGTGCTCTTGGGGAAGCATTCTGGGGGACTCCAAACACCGATAAACTCATCTTT	CALGEAFWGTPNTDKLIF